The clone carrying this T cell receptor (beta chain) was counted between two and nine times. The antigen remains undetermined. These data belong to a study of T-cell memory formation after mild COVID-19. Constant-segment primers and 5'RACE yielded cDNA libraries for TCR alpha and TCR beta, each carrying sample barcodes and UMIs. Each CDR3 protein is one row after TCRdb ran MiXCR on the 5' RACE reads. The sample lists about 320,000 distinct CDR3 sequences, roughly an eighth occurring once. Findings and limits, study-wide: Memory sampled before infection contained some responding clones, suggesting cross-reactive memory joined.

Source material: PBMCs or a T cell subset sorted from them (not recorded which). The sequence was collected from a man between 18 and 35 years old who had mild COVID-19 (a few samples of this study predate the infection). Cell type and time point are not known.

CDR3 in amino acids: CASSRVDLETQYF. The CDR3, as DNA: TGTGCCAGCAGCCGCGTAGATCTAGAGACCCAGTACTTC. The chain is built from TRBV7-2 and TRBJ2-5, with unresolved D. The CDR3 spans 13 residues. V was cut by 5 bases and J by 4 bases, with 11 bases left in between. Germline values: CDR1 SGHTA, CDR2 FQGNSA. The variable domain in full, completed from reference TRBV7-2 and TRBJ2-5, reads GAGVSQSPSNKVTEKGKDVELRCDPISGHTALYWYRQSLGQGLEFLIYFQGNSAPDKSGLPSDRFSAERTGGSVSTLTIQRTQQEDSAVYLCASSRVDLETQYFGPGTRLLVL.